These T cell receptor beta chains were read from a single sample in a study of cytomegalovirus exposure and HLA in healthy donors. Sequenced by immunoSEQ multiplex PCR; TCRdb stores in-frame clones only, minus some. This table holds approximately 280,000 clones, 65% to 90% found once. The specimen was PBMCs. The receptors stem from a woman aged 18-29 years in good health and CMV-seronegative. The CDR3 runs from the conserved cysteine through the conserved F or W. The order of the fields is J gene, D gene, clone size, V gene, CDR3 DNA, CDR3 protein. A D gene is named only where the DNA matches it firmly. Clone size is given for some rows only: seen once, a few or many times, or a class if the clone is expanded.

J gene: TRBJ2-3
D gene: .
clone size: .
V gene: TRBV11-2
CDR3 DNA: TGTGCCAGCAGCTTACTCGGCACAGATACGCAGTATTTT
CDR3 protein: CASSLLGTDTQYF

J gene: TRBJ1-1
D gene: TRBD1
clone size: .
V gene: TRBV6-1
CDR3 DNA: TGTGCCAGCAGTTTGACGGGACAGCCGAACACTGAAGCTTTCTTT
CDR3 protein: CASSLTGQPNTEAFF

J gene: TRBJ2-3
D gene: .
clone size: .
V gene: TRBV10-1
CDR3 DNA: TGCGCCAGCAGCAGGGGGGTAACGGATACGCAGTATTTT
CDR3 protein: CASSRGVTDTQYF

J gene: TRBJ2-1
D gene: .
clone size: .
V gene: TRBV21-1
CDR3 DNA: TGTGCCAGCAGCAAGCTGGGGACAGGGGATTGGCATGAGCAGTTCTTC
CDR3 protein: CASSKLGTGDWHEQFF

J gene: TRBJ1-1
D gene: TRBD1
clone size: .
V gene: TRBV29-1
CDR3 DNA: TGCAGCGTTGAAGAAGGGACAGGGACCACTGAAGCTTTCTTT
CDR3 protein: CSVEEGTGTTEAFF

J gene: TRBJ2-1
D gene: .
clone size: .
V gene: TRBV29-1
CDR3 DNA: TGCAGCGTTGGACCTTGGGCCGCAAGTAACTACAATGAGCAGTTCTTC
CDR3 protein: CSVGPWAASNYNEQFF

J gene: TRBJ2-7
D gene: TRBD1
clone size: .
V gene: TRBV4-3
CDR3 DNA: TGCGCCAGCAGCCAAGATCGACAGGGGGAGTCCTACGAGCAGTACTTC
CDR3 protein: CASSQDRQGESYEQYF

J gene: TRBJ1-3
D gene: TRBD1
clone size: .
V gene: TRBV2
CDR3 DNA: TGTGCCAGCAGTATAGGGACAGGGGCCGTCTCTGGAAACACCATATATTTT
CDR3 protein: CASSIGTGAVSGNTIYF

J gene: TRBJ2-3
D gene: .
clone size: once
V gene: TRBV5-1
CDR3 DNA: TGCGCCAGCAGCTTGACGACAGGCACAGATACGCAGTATTTT
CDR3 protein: CASSLTTGTDTQYF

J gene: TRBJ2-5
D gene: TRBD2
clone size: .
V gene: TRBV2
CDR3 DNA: TGTGCCAGCAGTGATCGGGTAGCGGGAGGGCCTTTATCGCGAGAGACCCAGTACTTC
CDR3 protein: CASSDRVAGGPLSRETQYF

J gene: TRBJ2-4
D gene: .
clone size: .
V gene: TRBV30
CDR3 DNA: TGTGCCTGGAGTTGGACTACGCCCAACATTCAGTACTTC
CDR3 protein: CAWSWTTPNIQYF

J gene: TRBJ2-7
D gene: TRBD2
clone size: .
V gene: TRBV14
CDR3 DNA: TGTGCCAGCAGCCACGACGGGAGGCTCAGTCACGAGCAGTACTTC
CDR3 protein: CASSHDGRLSHEQYF

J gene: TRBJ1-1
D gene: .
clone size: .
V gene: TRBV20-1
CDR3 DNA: TGCAGTGGTCCGGGGAACACTGAAGCTTTCTTT
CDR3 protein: CSGPGNTEAFF

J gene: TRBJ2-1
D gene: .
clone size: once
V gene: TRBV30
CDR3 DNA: TGTGCCTGGAGTGTCTTTGAGGGGCAGTTCTTC
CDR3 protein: CAWSVFEGQFF

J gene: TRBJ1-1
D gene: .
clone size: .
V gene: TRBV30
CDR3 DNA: TGTGCCTGGAGTATAGGGGGGGACACTGAAGCTTTCTTT
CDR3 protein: CAWSIGGDTEAFF

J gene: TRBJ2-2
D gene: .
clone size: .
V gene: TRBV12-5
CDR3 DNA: TGTGCTAGTGGTTTGGTGGAAGGGGTTGTGGGCACCGGGGAGCTGTTTTTT
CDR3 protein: CASGLVEGVVGTGELFF

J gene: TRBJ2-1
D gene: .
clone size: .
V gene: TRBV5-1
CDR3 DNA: TGCGCCAGCAGCTTGGTCCAGGGCAATGAGCAGTTCTTC
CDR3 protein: CASSLVQGNEQFF